This T cell receptor beta chain stems from a study of vaccination and CD4 T cells after COVID-19. Study in general: Six men and four women formed the convalescents, two being Hispanic.

General study results and limits: Of the reactive clones in convalescent patients, a median about 90% showed up only post-vaccination.

The sample holds a few counts of this clonotype. As yet, its antigen is unknown. The treatment here: roughly 11-day PBMC culture with coronavirus spike peptide pools or control peptides (ViraFEST assay). An Oncomine TCR Beta short-read assay was used to sequence the DNA from cultured CD4+ T cells. Each CDR3 protein is one row after TCRdb ran MiXCR on the PCR reads. This sample has roughly 16,000 distinct CDR3 sequences, with 53% found just once. The germline V gene encodes CDR1 SGHTA and CDR2 FQGNSA. The V and J ends lost 2 bases and 6 bases respectively, with 13 bases between them. There are 14 residues in the CDR3.

The V and J genes are TRBV7-2 and TRBJ1-1, with D unresolved. The sample here was CD4+ T cells from blood, cultured in vitro, taken before SARS-CoV-2 vaccination. This TCR was recovered from a human donor who had recovered from COVID-19. CDR3 sequence: CASSLSPGGSEAFF. The CDR3 coding sequence is TGTGCCAGCAGCTTATCGCCGGGCGGCTCTGAAGCTTTCTTT.